The rows below give T cell receptor beta chains drawn from one sample of a study of blood T cell repertoires in COVID-19. Here immunoSEQ multiplex PCR was the method, and the copy in TCRdb shows in-frame clones only, minus some. The table has 140,000 or so clones, 75% to 90% seen once. Sequencing was done on a sample of peripheral blood. The receptors were sampled from a woman in her sixties or seventies with active COVID-19. Both conserved end residues are part of each CDR3. The D gene is left open where the match is weak. Some rows have no size entry. The others give once, few or many, or a class for an expanded clone.

TRBJ1-5 | TRBV28 | TRBD1 | NA | CASSFQGQGAYQPQHF | TGTGCCAGCAGTTTTCAGGGACAGGGGGCCTATCAGCCCCAGCATTTT
TRBJ2-7 | TRBV12-3/TRBV12-4 | NA | NA | CASTSDIYEQYF | TGTGCCAGCACCTCAGACATCTACGAGCAGTACTTC
TRBJ1-1 | TRBV4-3 | TRBD1 | NA | CASSQKGQGNTEAFF | TGCGCCAGCAGCCAAAAAGGACAGGGGAACACTGAAGCTTTCTTT
TRBJ2-1 | TRBV7-2 | NA | once | CASSSGAGIHEQFF | TGTGCCAGCAGCTCCGGTGCGGGGATCCATGAGCAGTTCTTC
TRBJ1-1 | TRBV21-1 | NA | few | CASSARPSSGGPEAFF | TGTGCCAGCAGCGCGCGGCCGAGCTCAGGGGGTCCTGAAGCTTTCTTT
TRBJ1-5 | TRBV6-2/TRBV6-3 | NA | NA | CASSQTEGIQPQHF | TGTGCCAGCAGCCAGACGGAGGGTATTCAGCCCCAGCATTTT
TRBJ1-3 | TRBV9 | NA | NA | CASSVDSAGNTIYF | TGTGCCAGCAGCGTAGACAGTGCTGGAAACACCATATATTTT
TRBJ2-7 | TRBV7-2 | NA | NA | CASSLQTTYEQYF | TGTGCCAGCAGCTTACAGACTACCTACGAGCAGTACTTC
TRBJ2-7 | TRBV18 | TRBD1 | NA | CASSPRMDRTYEQYF | TGTGCCAGCTCACCACGGATGGACAGGACCTACGAGCAGTACTTC
TRBJ1-3 | TRBV21-1 | NA | NA | CASSKVENGGCSGNTIYF | TGTGCCAGCAGCAAAGTCGAGAACGGAGGGTGCTCTGGAAACACCATATATTTT
TRBJ2-5 | TRBV7-2 | TRBD2 | NA | CASSSKGLAGGNTGETQYF | TGTGCCAGCAGCTCAAAAGGACTAGCGGGAGGGAATACGGGGGAGACCCAGTACTTC
TRBJ2-5 | TRBV5-1 | NA | NA | CASSSEGTQYF | TGCGCCAGCAGCAGCGAGGGGACCCAGTACTTC
TRBJ1-2 | TRBV7-9 | NA | NA | CASSPMGAGNGYTF | TGTGCCAGCAGCCCGATGGGGGCGGGTAATGGCTACACCTTC
TRBJ2-7 | TRBV28 | NA | NA | CASSLTVGVYEQYF | TGTGCCAGCAGTTTAACTGTGGGAGTCTACGAGCAGTACTTC
TRBJ1-4 | TRBV5-1 | NA | once | CASTTGNPNEKLFF | TGCGCCAGTACTACCGGGAACCCTAATGAAAAACTGTTTTTT
TRBJ2-7 | TRBV28 | TRBD2 | NA | CASGLTSEPYEQYF | TGTGCCAGCGGTCTGACTAGCGAACCCTACGAGCAGTACTTC
TRBJ2-7 | TRBV10-3 | NA | NA | CAISEAGASYEQYF | TGTGCCATCAGTGAGGCAGGGGCAAGCTACGAGCAGTACTTC
TRBJ1-1 | TRBV3-1/TRBV3-2 | NA | NA | CASRNTQGTEAFF | TGTGCCAGCAGAAATACACAGGGAACTGAAGCTTTCTTT
TRBJ2-5 | TRBV10-3 | TRBD2 | once | CATGDSGRVGETQYF | TGTGCCACCGGTGATAGCGGGAGGGTTGGGGAGACCCAGTACTTC
TRBJ2-5 | TRBV28 | NA | NA | CASTRVGLQETQYF | TGTGCCAGCACAAGGGTGGGACTCCAAGAGACCCAGTACTTC
TRBJ1-1 | TRBV28 | TRBD1 | NA | CASSFRTGVTEAFF | TGTGCCAGCAGTTTTAGGACAGGGGTGACTGAAGCTTTCTTT
TRBJ2-3 | TRBV13 | TRBD2 | NA | CASSLGASGTIRDTQYF | TGTGCCAGCAGCTTAGGAGCTAGCGGGACCATCCGGGATACGCAGTATTTT
TRBJ2-5 | TRBV4-1 | NA | NA | CASSQRGGTQYF | TGCGCCAGCAGCCAAAGGGGGGGGACCCAGTACTTC
TRBJ1-3 | TRBV3-1/TRBV3-2 | NA | NA | CASSPRGPNTIYF | TGTGCCAGCAGCCCCCGAGGCCCAAACACCATATATTTT
TRBJ2-7 | TRBV6-2/TRBV6-3 | NA | NA | CASSYSRRGSYEQYF | TGTGCCAGCAGTTACTCGAGAAGGGGCAGCTACGAGCAGTACTTC
TRBJ1-5 | TRBV19 | TRBD1 | NA | CASRRQGDYNQPQHF | TGTGCCAGTAGACGACAGGGGGATTACAATCAGCCCCAGCATTTT
TRBJ2-7 | TRBV28 | NA | NA | CASVGASFGLYF | TGTGCCAGCGTGGGGGCTAGCTTCGGGCTGTACTTC
TRBJ2-7 | TRBV5-1 | NA | NA | CASSLEGISYEQYF | TGCGCCAGCAGCTTGGAGGGGATCTCCTACGAGCAGTACTTC
TRBJ2-7 | TRBV2 | TRBD1 | NA | CASSGRGTGAYEQYF | TGTGCCAGCAGTGGGCGCGGGACAGGGGCCTACGAGCAGTACTTC
TRBJ2-3 | TRBV15 | TRBD2 | NA | CATSREEPGLAGPSTDTQYF | TGTGCCACCAGCAGAGAGGAACCGGGACTAGCGGGGCCAAGCACAGATACGCAGTATTTT
TRBJ2-7 | TRBV3-1/TRBV3-2 | NA | NA | CASSHAGRQYF | TGTGCCAGCAGCCACGCGGGACGACAGTACTTC
TRBJ2-7 | TRBV19 | TRBD1 | once | CASSPSTGNFVEQYF | TGTGCCAGTAGTCCTTCGACAGGGAACTTCGTGGAGCAGTACTTC
TRBJ1-5 | TRBV28 | NA | NA | CASTPDRMQPQHF | TGTGCCAGCACCCCAGACAGAATGCAGCCCCAGCATTTT
TRBJ1-2 | TRBV9 | TRBD1 | NA | CASSGYGTGVYGYTF | TGTGCCAGCAGCGGATACGGGACAGGGGTATATGGCTACACCTTC
TRBJ2-5 | TRBV28 | TRBD1 | NA | CASSLNPILRTGATETQYF | TGTGCCAGCAGTTTGAACCCTATCCTCCGGACAGGGGCGACAGAGACCCAGTACTTC
TRBJ2-7 | TRBV27 | NA | NA | CASSRGASGFSYEQYF | TGTGCCAGCTCGAGGGGGGCTAGCGGATTTTCCTACGAGCAGTACTTC
TRBJ2-4 | TRBV28 | NA | NA | CASSSQGRENIQYF | TGTGCCAGCAGTTCACAGGGACGAGAAAACATTCAGTACTTC
TRBJ2-1 | TRBV3-1/TRBV3-2 | TRBD2 | NA | CASRQAGGAGNEQFF | TGTGCCAGCAGGCAAGCGGGAGGCGCTGGCAATGAGCAGTTCTTC
TRBJ1-5 | TRBV6-2/TRBV6-3 | NA | NA | CASSYSSGRINQPQHF | TGTGCCAGCAGTTACTCGAGTGGCAGGATCAATCAGCCCCAGCATTTT
TRBJ1-2 | TRBV5-4 | NA | NA | CASSTGRGGPNYGYTF | TGTGCCAGCAGCACGGGAAGGGGGGGACCTAACTATGGCTACACCTTC
TRBJ2-5 | TRBV5-1 | TRBD2 | NA | CASSTGLAGGQQETQYF | TGCGCCAGCAGCACCGGACTAGCGGGAGGGCAACAAGAGACCCAGTACTTC
TRBJ2-4 | TRBV7-8 | NA | NA | CASSLALLWPKNIQYF | TGTGCCAGCAGCCTAGCTTTGTTATGGCCCAAAAACATTCAGTACTTC
TRBJ1-5 | TRBV19 | NA | NA | CASNGQFLSNQPQHF | TGTGCCAGTAACGGACAGTTCCTTAGCAATCAGCCCCAGCATTTT
TRBJ2-7 | TRBV6-5 | NA | NA | CASSPPGGSYEQYF | TGTGCCAGCAGTCCCCCCGGGGGCTCCTACGAGCAGTACTTC
TRBJ1-5 | TRBV6-5 | NA | NA | CANSFRGESNQPQHF | TGTGCCAACAGTTTCAGGGGCGAGAGCAATCAGCCCCAGCATTTT
TRBJ1-1 | TRBV19 | TRBD1 | NA | CASSMAGQAGNTEAFF | TGTGCCAGTAGTATGGCCGGACAGGCGGGGAACACTGAAGCTTTCTTT
TRBJ2-1 | TRBV7-9 | TRBD2 | NA | CASSSLRGDHEQFF | TGTGCCAGCAGCTCACTCCGGGGGGATCATGAGCAGTTCTTC
TRBJ2-7 | TRBV6-5 | TRBD1 | many | CASSYFGTGDYEQYF | TGTGCCAGCAGTTACTTCGGGACAGGGGACTACGAGCAGTACTTC
TRBJ2-1 | TRBV6-2/TRBV6-3 | NA | NA | CASSPFGSENNEQFF | TGTGCCAGCAGCCCCTTTGGGAGTGAGAACAATGAGCAGTTCTTC
TRBJ2-7 | TRBV29-1 | TRBD1 | NA | CSVSGRGSSYEQYF | TGCAGCGTTTCAGGCAGGGGGAGCTCCTACGAGCAGTACTTC
TRBJ2-2 | TRBV16 | NA | NA | CASSRSSSPGELFF | TGTGCCAGCAGCCGGTCTTCAAGCCCCGGGGAGCTGTTTTTT
TRBJ2-7 | TRBV5-4 | NA | NA | CASIRLVGSPPYEQYF | TGTGCCAGCATCCGTCTTGTCGGGAGCCCCCCCTACGAGCAGTACTTC
TRBJ2-1 | TRBV13 | TRBD2 | NA | CASSASPSGRDEQFF | TGTGCCAGCAGCGCAAGCCCTAGCGGAAGGGATGAGCAGTTCTTC
TRBJ2-3 | TRBV7-2 | TRBD2 | NA | CASSLGAGVADTQYF | TGTGCCAGCAGCTTAGGGGCGGGGGTAGCAGATACGCAGTATTTT
TRBJ2-7 | TRBV9 | NA | NA | CASSLSPGTYEQYF | TGTGCCAGCAGCCTAAGTCCCGGGACCTACGAGCAGTACTTC
TRBJ2-7 | TRBV6-5 | TRBD1 | once | CASSYSTGGKREQYF | TGTGCCAGCAGTTACTCGACAGGGGGCAAGAGGGAGCAGTACTTC
TRBJ1-3 | TRBV14 | NA | NA | CASSQVPIQSSGNTIYF | TGTGCCAGCAGCCAAGTTCCTATCCAAAGCTCTGGAAACACCATATATTTT
TRBJ1-1 | TRBV19 | NA | NA | CASSHRDTEAFF | TGTGCCAGTAGTCATCGAGACACTGAAGCTTTCTTT
TRBJ2-3 | TRBV14 | NA | NA | CASSLTRGNTDTQYF | TGTGCCAGCAGCCTTACTAGGGGGAACACAGATACGCAGTATTTT